Reported below is one T cell receptor (beta chain). Its antigen is unidentified. V gave up 3 bases and J gave up 5 bases; unmatched junction bases: 7. The length of the CDR3 is 15 residues. The germline CDR1 and CDR2 sequences are SGDLS and YYNGEE. The data were taken from a study of hypomethylating agent response in myelodysplastic syndrome. Findings of the study overall: Lack of age-matching between healthy donors and MDS patients could bias comparison.

Each sample had 350 to 450 ng DNA, as two 200 ng replicates, at survey resolution. Clones were sequenced by immunoSEQ multiplex PCR, and TCRdb holds only the in-frame ones, with some missing. This table has about 4,500 clones, approximately 80% appearing once. The specimen was bone marrow, collected before or after starting hypomethylating agent treatment for myelodysplastic syndrome (not recorded which). The chain has TRBV9 and TRBJ2-3; 9 bases line up with TRBD2. The source is a human donor with myelodysplastic syndrome. CDR3 DNA: TGTGCCAGCAGCGCCCAGCGGGGGGCCTTAGATACGCAGTATTTT. Translated, it gives CASSAQRGALDTQYF.